What follows are 24 T cell receptor beta chains derived from one specimen sequenced in a study of human T cells and chemical hapten exposure. The sample's time point: patch test 1, 2 weeks after DPC sensitization. The treatment here: therapeutic diphenylcyclopropenone sensitization with weekly scalp DPC. MiXCR, applied by TCRdb to the RACE reads, yields one record per CDR3 protein. The sample carries more than 70,000 distinct CDR3 sequences, approximately 10% recorded once. The sample was whole blood, taken in connection with sensitization to the hapten diphenylcyclopropenone (DPC). The receptors derive from a woman aged 60-75 years with alopecia areata. Some clones in this sample may be carry-over from other donors' samples.

This chain connects TRBV10-3 to TRBJ2-3, with D perhaps given as TRBD1 or TRBD2 (5 bases each). V was trimmed by 8 bases and J by 2 bases, leaving 8 bases between them. The germline gives CDR1 ENHRY, CDR2 SYGVKD. There are 12 residues in the CDR3. The CDR3 DNA is TGTGCCATCCGGGGCGACACAGATACGCAGTATTTT. Its translation: CAIRGDTDTQYF.

This clonotype was seen a handful of times. The V and J genes are TRBV10-3 and TRBJ1-1, with no clear D. Trimming took 0 bases from V and 5 from J, leaving 13 bases between them. The CDR3 has 15 amino acids. Germline CDR1 reads ENHRY; CDR2 reads SYGVKD. The CDR3 protein is CAISESPRGGTEAFF. CDR3 coding DNA: TGTGCCATCAGTGAGTCTCCACGGGGAGGAACTGAAGCTTTCTTT.

The chain carries TRBV5-1 and TRBJ2-3, with TRBD2 as a possible D gene (5 bases). Germline V gene sequence: CDR1 SGHRS, CDR2 YFSETQ. The CDR3 extends over 15 amino acids. Trimming took off 5 bases at V and 2 bases at J, with 15 bases between the two ends. CDR3 residues: CASRDSEAYTDTQYF. In DNA form, the CDR3 reads TGCGCCAGCAGGGACTCGGAAGCTTACACAGATACGCAGTATTTT. The full variable domain, rest sourced from reference TRBV5-1 and TRBJ2-3, is KAGVTQTPRYLIKTRGQQVTLSCSPISGHRSVSWYQQTPGQGLQFLFEYFSETQRNKGNFPGRFSGRQFSNSRSEMNVSTLELGDSALYLCASRDSEAYTDTQYFGPGTRLTVL.

The chain links TRBV6-5 to TRBJ2-1; D is perhaps TRBD1 (5 bases). CDR1 and CDR2 from the germline V gene are MNHEY and SVGAGI. V dropped 4 bases and J dropped 0 bases, with 7 bases sitting between them. This CDR3 contains 14 residues. The CDR3 here is CASSSTGSYNEQFF. CDR3 coding DNA: TGTGCCAGCAGTTCCACAGGCTCCTACAATGAGCAGTTCTTC.

The V call is TRBV6-5, the J call TRBJ2-6; D not certain. CDR3 size: 15 residues. Germline lookup yields CDR1 MNHEY and CDR2 SVGAGI. With 3 bases removed from V and 4 bases from J, the gap between germline ends came to 10 bases. This CDR3 is CASSYSAAGANVLTF. CDR3 in DNA: TGTGCCAGCAGTTATTCAGCCGCCGGGGCCAACGTCCTGACTTTC.

This clonotype occurred a few times. The chain employs TRBV20-1 and TRBJ2-3; D possibly corresponds to TRBD1 (6 bases). Trimming stripped 1 base from V and 1 base from J, with 9 bases between. This CDR3 comprises 14 residues. Per the germline V gene, CDR1 is DFQATT and CDR2 is SNEGSKA (reference sequence). CDR3 in DNA: TGCAGTGCTAGAGTTCGACAGGGCACAGATACGCAGTATTTT. As protein: CSARVRQGTDTQYF.

This clonotype appeared many times. The chain uses TRBV5-1 and TRBJ1-1, with D possibly TRBD1 on 5 matching bases. Germline V CDR1 and CDR2: SGHRS, YFSETQ. Trimming left V 4 bases short and J 1 base short, with 14 bases between. The CDR3 is 15 amino acids. The CDR3 loop is CASSPRPDKNTEAFF. CDR3 DNA sequence: TGCGCCAGCAGCCCAAGGCCGGACAAGAACACTGAAGCTTTCTTT. The full variable domain, with the rest looked up from reference TRBV5-1 and TRBJ1-1, is KAGVTQTPRYLIKTRGQQVTLSCSPISGHRSVSWYQQTPGQGLQFLFEYFSETQRNKGNFPGRFSGRQFSNSRSEMNVSTLELGDSALYLCASSPRPDKNTEAFFGQGTRLTVV.

There are many counts of this clonotype. The gene calls are TRBV7-9 and TRBJ2-6; D unresolved. The CDR3 contains 14 residues. The ends were cut back, 5 bases at V and 0 bases at J, with 5 bases in the middle. The germline V gene has CDR1 SEHNR and CDR2 FQNEAQ (reference sequence). As DNA, the CDR3 is TGTGCCAGCAGCCGCGACTCTGGGGCCAACGTCCTGACTTTC. Its protein is CASSRDSGANVLTF. Drawing the rest from reference TRBV7-9 and TRBJ2-6, the complete variable domain is DTGVSQNPRHKITKRGQNVTFRCDPISEHNRLYWYRQTLGQGPEFLTYFQNEAQLEKSRLLSDRFSAERPKGSFSTLEIQRTEQGDSAMYLCASSRDSGANVLTFGAGSRLTVL.

The chain recombines TRBV7-4 with TRBJ2-1; no definite D call. From germline, CDR1 is SGHVT and CDR2 SQSDAQ. This CDR3 region has 12 residues. Between the trimmed V and J ends, which lost 9 bases and 2 bases, there was a span of 8 bases. Here the CDR3 DNA reads TGTGCCAGTTTCGGAGCCTACAATGAGCAGTTCTTC. It translates to CASFGAYNEQFF.

The table lists this clonotype with a few counts. The chain couples TRBV3-1 to TRBJ2-7; D perhaps matches TRBD2 (5 bases). The V end was cut by 4 bases, the J end by 2 bases, with 9 bases between. The CDR3 contains 13 residues. CDR1 and CDR2 from the germline V gene are LGHDT and YNNKEL (reference sequence). The CDR3 spells CASSLGVTYEQYF. The CDR3 nucleotides read TGTGCCAGCAGCCTCGGGGTTACCTACGAGCAGTACTTC.

This clonotype was found many times. Germline and junction disagree at one end, which may indicate a read error. The V and J genes are TRBV20-1 and TRBJ1-1, with D uncertain. CDR3 length: 9 amino acids. Germline values: CDR1 DFQATT, CDR2 SNEGSKA (reference sequence). The CDR3: CSARGEAFF. The CDR3 nucleotides read TGCAGTGCCAGAGGTGAAGCTTTCTTT.

The V call is TRBV10-1, the J call TRBJ2-3, with D unclear. Trimming pared 0 bases from V and 2 bases from J, leaving 12 bases between. Germline lookup yields CDR1 WNHNN and CDR2 SYGVQD (reference sequence). This CDR3 region has 16 residues. The CDR3 bases are TGCGCCAGCAGTGAGTCGTTCGGTCTAAACACAGATACGCAGTATTTT. This codes for CASSESFGLNTDTQYF.

This chain joins TRBV5-1 and TRBJ2-3; D gene ambiguous. CDR1 and CDR2 from the germline V gene are SGHRS and YFSETQ. The CDR3 is made up of 10 amino acids. The V end was cut by 6 bases, the J end by 5 bases, with 4 bases between. CDR3 bases: TGCGCCAGCATCGGAGATACGCAGTATTTT. Protein: CASIGDTQYF.

The J gene is TRBJ2-7, the V gene TRBV7-9; TRBD2 agrees at 12 bases. Germline CDR1 SEHNR, CDR2 FQNEAQ (reference sequence). This CDR3 is 15 amino acids long. The V gene end was trimmed by 3 bases and the J gene end by 3 bases; junction bases not matched to a gene: 3. The CDR3 is CASSFPGLAGYEQYF. The CDR3 DNA sequence: TGTGCCAGCAGCTTCCCGGGACTAGCGGGCTACGAGCAGTACTTC.

This clonotype showed up many times. The chain joins TRBV11-2 to TRBJ2-3; possibly TRBD1 or TRBD2 for D (6 bases each). The V gene's germline CDR1 is SGHAT and CDR2 FQNNGV. The V end lost 3 bases, the J end lost 2 bases, and 15 bases lay between the germline ends. The CDR3 has 16 amino acids. CDR3 in amino acids: CASSLGGGGPTDTQYF. The CDR3 nucleotides read TGTGCCAGCAGCTTGGGAGGAGGGGGGCCCACAGATACGCAGTATTTT.

The chain combines TRBV11-2 with TRBJ2-7; no clear D gene. This CDR3 is built from 13 residues. V lost 5 bases to trimming and J lost 3 bases, with 11 bases between them. Germline V gene data show CDR1 as SGHAT and CDR2 as FQNNGV. CDR3 in amino acids: CASSRTGNYEQYF. CDR3 DNA: TGTGCCAGCAGCCGGACGGGCAACTACGAGCAGTACTTC.

This clonotype was seen many times. The CDR3 DNA sequence: TGTGCCAGCAGCCCCCTCTATGTATCCTACAATGAGCAGTTCTTC. Encoded protein: CASSPLYVSYNEQFF. The chain joins TRBV11-1 to TRBJ2-1; D is uncertain. The CDR3 has 15 residues. Trimming removed 5 bases at V and 1 base at J, with 12 bases between. CDR1 SGHAT and CDR2 FQDESV come from the germline V gene (reference sequence).

This clonotype was detected many times. V is TRBV7-3 and J is TRBJ2-1; D may correspond to TRBD1 or TRBD2 (5 bases each). Looked up from germline, CDR1 is SGHTA and CDR2 is FQGTGA. V was pared by 5 bases and J by 8 bases, with 16 bases between. The CDR3 is 14 amino acids. The CDR3 nucleotides are TGTGCCAGCAGCGCTACCGGGGCCTGGGATGAGCAGTTCTTC. This sequence encodes CASSATGAWDEQFF. The entire variable domain, with the rest obtained from reference TRBV7-3 and TRBJ2-1, is as follows: GAGVSQTPSNKVTEKGKYVELRCDPISGHTALYWYRQSLGQGPEFLIYFQGTGAADDSGLPNDRFFAVRPEGSVSTLKIQRTERGDSAVYLCASSATGAWDEQFFGPGTRLTVL.

This clonotype was counted ten times or more. The CDR3 nucleotides are TGCGCCAGCTCTCCTACCTACGGGAGTTCAGGGGAGCTGTTTTTT. Its translation is CASSPTYGSSGELFF. This chain uses TRBV4-1 with TRBJ2-2; possible D gene TRBD2, 6 bases. Trimming stripped 8 bases from V and 8 bases from J, with 21 bases between. Germline loops: CDR1 MGHRA, CDR2 YSYEKL. The CDR3 runs 15 residues.

In this sample, this clonotype turned up many times. The chain has TRBV3-1 and TRBJ2-1; D may match TRBD1 or TRBD2 (5 bases each). V dropped 2 bases and J dropped 6 bases, with 14 bases sitting between them. The CDR3 loop spans 15 amino acids. The germline CDR1 and CDR2 sequences are LGHDT and YNNKEL (reference sequence). The CDR3 nucleotides read TGTGCCAGCAGCCAAAGGGCCGGGGCCCCCAATGAGCAGTTCTTC. This encodes CASSQRAGAPNEQFF.

The table lists this clonotype with a few counts. The chain is built from TRBV9 and TRBJ2-5, with 9 bases that match TRBD2. This CDR3 is built from 16 residues. The V segment lost 0 bases and the J segment 1 base; nucleotides outside the gene matches: 4. The germline V gene has CDR1 SGDLS and CDR2 YYNGEE. The CDR3 DNA reads TGTGCCAGCAGCGTAGGAGGAGCGGGGGGCCAAGAGACCCAGTACTTC. Translating it yields CASSVGGAGGQETQYF.

This clonotype was detected ten times or more. The chain couples TRBV7-9 to TRBJ1-1; 10 nucleotides line up with TRBD1. The trim removed 0 bases at V and 8 bases at J, leaving 6 bases unmatched. This CDR3 is 15 amino acids long. The germline CDR1 and CDR2 sequences are SEHNR and FQNEAQ (reference sequence). CDR3 in DNA: TGTGCCAGCAGCTTAGCGACAGGGGGCGCAGGGGAAGCTTTCTTT. Translation: CASSLATGGAGEAFF.

At least ten counts were recorded for this clonotype. V and J are TRBV10-3 and TRBJ2-5; 8 positions agree with TRBD2. Germline-derived CDR1 and CDR2 are ENHRY and SYGVKD. V shed 9 bases and J 2 bases; nucleotides not matched to a gene: 5. This CDR3 contains 13 residues. The CDR3 here is CAMAGGRQETQYF. CDR3 coding DNA: TGTGCCATGGCGGGGGGACGGCAAGAGACCCAGTACTTC.

This clonotype was seen ten or more times. The chain has TRBV2 and TRBJ1-1; TRBD1 matches 9 bases. Per germline, CDR1 SNHLY and CDR2 FYNNEI. The CDR3 loop spans 13 amino acids. Losses at the gene ends were 5 bases for V and 6 bases for J; bases not matched to a gene: 4. The CDR3 coding sequence is TGTGCCAGCAGTACAGGGGGCTTGGCTGAAGCTTTCTTT. Its translation is CASSTGGLAEAFF.